The rows below give T cell receptor beta chains drawn from one sample of a study of control samples from healthy donors and cancer patients. Data came from immunoSEQ multiplex PCR; TCRdb stores just in-frame clones and leaves some out. The sample includes roughly 120,000 clones, 93% of them seen just once. Sequenced material: PBMCs. These receptors all stem from a man in his fifties with head and neck cancer. The conserved cysteine and the conserved F or W are not part of the CDR3 here.

length: 13
V: TRBV28
J: TRBJ1-2
CDR3: ASKSTGTYTDGYT

length: 12
V: TRBV5-6
J: TRBJ1-4
CDR3: ASSFSQGAGKLF

length: 12
V: TRBV7-9
J: TRBJ2-2
CDR3: ASHGQANTGELF

length: 12
V: TRBV5-4
J: TRBJ1-2
CDR3: ASSLQGGELRYT

length: 14
V: TRBV7-6
J: TRBJ1-5
CDR3: ASSAYGQGLNQPQH

length: 14
V: TRBV10-3
J: TRBJ1-3
CDR3: AISPTSGVAGNTIY

length: 12
V: TRBV10-3
J: TRBJ1-2
CDR3: AISESNQGEGYT

length: 11
V: TRBV28
J: TRBJ2-1
CDR3: ATLRDLNNEQF

length: 13
V: TRBV6-5
J: TRBJ2-3
CDR3: ASSPRGSVTDTQY

length: 10
V: TRBV7-2
J: TRBJ1-1
CDR3: ASSLTDAEAF

length: 14
V: TRBV27
J: TRBJ2-1
CDR3: ASSAVGGPPYNEQF

length: 16
V: TRBV3-1/TRBV3-2
J: TRBJ2-7
CDR3: ASSHSGGRRGAGYEQY

length: 12
V: TRBV27
J: TRBJ2-3
CDR3: ASSFSQELDTQY

length: 12
V: TRBV11-2
J: TRBJ2-1
CDR3: ASSGRGALNEQF

length: 14
V: TRBV7-2
J: TRBJ2-3
CDR3: ASSWSGGTSTDTQY

length: 14
V: TRBV28
J: TRBJ1-3
CDR3: ASSFSPGQGGNTIY

length: 11
V: TRBV7-3
J: TRBJ2-7
CDR3: ASSLNGGYEQY

length: 12
V: TRBV5-6
J: TRBJ1-2
CDR3: ASSLSRGVTGYT

length: 13
V: TRBV4-2
J: TRBJ1-1
CDR3: ASSQGGSGNTEAF

length: 12
V: TRBV5-1
J: TRBJ1-4
CDR3: ASSEGQGNEKLF

length: 12
V: TRBV5-5
J: TRBJ1-6
CDR3: ASMLGQSNSPLH

length: 12
V: TRBV2
J: TRBJ1-5
CDR3: ASVGGTGGQPQH

length: 9
V: TRBV20-1
J: TRBJ2-5
CDR3: SAPDSQTQY

length: 10
V: TRBV6-5
J: TRBJ1-3
CDR3: AATLSGNTIY